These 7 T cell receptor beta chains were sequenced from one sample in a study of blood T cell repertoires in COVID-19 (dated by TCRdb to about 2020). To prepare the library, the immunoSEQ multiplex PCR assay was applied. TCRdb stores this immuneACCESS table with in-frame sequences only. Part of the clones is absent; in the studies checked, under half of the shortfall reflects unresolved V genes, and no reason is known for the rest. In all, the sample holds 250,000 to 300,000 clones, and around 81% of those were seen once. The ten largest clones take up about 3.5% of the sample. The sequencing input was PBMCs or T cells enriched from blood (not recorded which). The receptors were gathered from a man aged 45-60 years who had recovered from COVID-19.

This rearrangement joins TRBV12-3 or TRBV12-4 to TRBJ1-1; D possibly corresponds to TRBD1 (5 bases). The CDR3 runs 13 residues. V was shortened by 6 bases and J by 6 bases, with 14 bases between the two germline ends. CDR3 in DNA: TGTGCCAGCAGCCGGTCAGGGTCCCCTGAAGCTTTCTTT. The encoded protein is CASSRSGSPEAFF.

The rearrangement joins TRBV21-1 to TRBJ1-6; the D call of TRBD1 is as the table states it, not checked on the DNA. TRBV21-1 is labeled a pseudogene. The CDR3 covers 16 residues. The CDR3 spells CASSNHTGTKDSPLHF. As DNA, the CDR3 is TGTGCCAGCAGCAATCATACTGGGACAAAGGACTCACCCCTCCACTTT.

CDR3 bases: TGTGCCAGCAGCCACGGGGGGGCCCCCCCCAGAGATACGCAGTATTTT. This codes for CASSHGGAPPRDTQYF. This sequence joins TRBV7-3 and TRBJ2-3; 8 bases align to TRBD2. This CDR3 has 16 residues. J gave up 5 bases and V 5 bases, and 12 bases lay outside the gene matches. Germline V gene sequence: CDR1 SGHTA, CDR2 FQGTGA.

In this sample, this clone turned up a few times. CDR3 nucleotides: TGTGCCAGCAGCGCGCGGGAGAGCACAGATACGCAGTATTTT. Its translation is CASSARESTDTQYF. The genes are TRBV9 and TRBJ2-3; TRBD2 aligns across 7 bases. This CDR3 region has 14 residues. The J segment lost 0 bases and the V segment lost 3 bases, leaving 1 base of the junction unmatched. CDR1 is SGDLS, CDR2 YYNGEE, per germline. Full variable domain (remainder filled in from reference TRBV9 and TRBJ2-3): DSGVTQTPKHLITATGQRVTLRCSPRSGDLSVYWYQQSLDQGLQFLIQYYNGEERAKGNILERFSAQQFPDLHSELNLSSLELGDSALYFCASSARESTDTQYFGPGTRLTVL.

CDR3: CASSVEGPGVGNEQFF. Written as DNA, the CDR3 is TGTGCCAGCAGCGTAGAGGGGCCTGGGGTTGGCAATGAGCAGTTCTTC. The chain combines TRBV9 with TRBJ2-1; D may be TRBD1 (5 bases). The CDR3 loop spans 16 amino acids. Germline assignment: CDR1 SGDLS and CDR2 YYNGEE. Trimming took 0 bases from V and 6 from J, leaving 16 bases between them.

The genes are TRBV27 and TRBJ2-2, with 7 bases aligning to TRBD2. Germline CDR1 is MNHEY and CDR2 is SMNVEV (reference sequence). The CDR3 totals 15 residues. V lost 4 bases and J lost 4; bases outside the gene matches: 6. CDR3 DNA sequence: TGTGCCAGCAGTTCCTTCGGGAGGTCCACCGGGGAGCTGTTTTTT. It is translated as CASSSFGRSTGELFF.

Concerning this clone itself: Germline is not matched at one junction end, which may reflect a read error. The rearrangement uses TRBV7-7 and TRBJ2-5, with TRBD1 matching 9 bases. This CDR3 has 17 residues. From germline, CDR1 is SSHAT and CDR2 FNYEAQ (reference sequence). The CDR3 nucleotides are TGTGCTAGCAGCCCCGGGACAGGGCCGACGGGAGGTGAGACCCAGTACTTC. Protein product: CASSPGTGPTGGETQYF.